Shown below are 10 T cell receptor beta chains from a single sample sequenced in a study of cytomegalovirus exposure and HLA in healthy donors. PCR primers comprised 60 Vbeta and 13 Jbeta primers. Data came from immunoSEQ multiplex PCR; TCRdb stores just in-frame clones and leaves some out. The sample holds under 150,000 clones, roughly 77% seen once. Material for sequencing was PBMCs. Receptors were obtained from a woman between 35 and 50 years old in good health and CMV-seropositive.

V is TRBV19 and J is TRBJ2-7; D may be TRBD1 (5 bases). CDR1 and CDR2 (germline): LNHDA, SQIVND (reference sequence). Deletions cut 3 bases from V and 2 bases from J, with 11 bases between. CDR3 length: 14 amino acids. CDR3 coding DNA: TGTGCCAGTAGTATGGGGCGGTCGGCCTACGAGCAGTACTTC. It specifies CASSMGRSAYEQYF. Complete variable domain (other parts from reference TRBV19 and TRBJ2-7): DGGITQSPKYLFRKEGQNVTLSCEQNLNHDAMYWYRQDPGQGLRLIYYSQIVNDFQKGDIAEGYSVSREKKESFPLTVTSAQKNPTAFYLCASSMGRSAYEQYFGPGTRLTVT.

The gene calls are TRBV7-6 and TRBJ2-7, with 8 positions matching TRBD2. Germline CDR1 and CDR2: SGHVS and FNYEAQ. The CDR3 sequence is 16 residues long. V shed 5 bases and J 3 bases; nucleotides not matched to a gene: 12. The CDR3 coding sequence is TGTGCCAGCAGCCCAGGCGTGGGTAGCGGGGACTACGAGCAGTACTTC. This translates into CASSPGVGSGDYEQYF.

This sequence joins TRBV9 and TRBJ2-3, with D perhaps matching TRBD1 (5 bases). CDR3 length: 14 amino acids. Germline assignment: CDR1 SGDLS and CDR2 YYNGEE. The ends were cut back, 5 bases at V and 2 bases at J, with 12 bases in the middle. CDR3 amino acids: CASSTGDPTDTQYF. The CDR3, as DNA: TGTGCCAGCAGTACAGGAGACCCCACAGATACGCAGTATTTT.

The chain joins TRBV11-1 to TRBJ2-2; the match to TRBD2 covers 12 bases. Per the germline V gene, CDR1 is SGHAT and CDR2 is FQDESV (reference sequence). The CDR3 is 15 amino acids. V shed 6 bases, J shed 6 bases, and the junction held 5 bases outside the gene matches. The CDR3 DNA reads as TGTGCCAGCAGACCTCTAGCGGGAGGGCCCGGGGAGCTGTTTTTT. Its protein is CASRPLAGGPGELFF. Supplemented by reference TRBV11-1 and TRBJ2-2, the full variable domain reads EAEVAQSPRYKITEKSQAVAFWCDPISGHATLYWYRQILGQGPELLVQFQDESVVDDSQLPKDRFSAERLKGVDSTLKIQPAELGDSAMYLCASRPLAGGPGELFFGEGSRLTVL.

The chain combines TRBV4-1 with TRBJ2-7; possibly TRBD2 for D (6 bases). CDR1 is MGHRA and CDR2 is YSYEKL in the germline V gene. The V end was cut by 4 bases, the J end by 6 bases, with 13 bases between. CDR3 length: 13 residues. The CDR3 here is CASSLVQGGEQYF. In DNA form, the CDR3 reads TGCGCCAGCAGCCTCGTTCAGGGAGGCGAGCAGTACTTC.

This clone was observed a single time. The genes are TRBV27 and TRBJ2-5, with 10 bases fitting TRBD1. The end of the DNA is better explained by TRBJ2-7, so the J call may be wrong. The CDR3 consists of 14 residues. Per the germline V gene, CDR1 is MNHEY and CDR2 is SMNVEV (reference sequence). DNA for the CDR3: TGTGCCAGCACCCGACAGGGGGCGGCCTACGAGCAGTACTTC. Translating it yields CASTRQGAAYEQYF.

The CDR3 protein is CATGQGTQPQHF. CDR3 bases: TGTGCCACTGGACAGGGGACTCAGCCCCAGCATTTT. The V gene is TRBV19, the J gene TRBJ1-5; 9 positions agree with TRBD1. V lost 10 bases and J lost 6; bases outside the gene matches: 4. The CDR3 extends over 12 amino acids. Looked up from germline, CDR1 is LNHDA and CDR2 is SQIVND (reference sequence).

This clone was observed a handful of times. This chain connects TRBV5-6 to TRBJ2-7; D is unclear. Germline V CDR1 and CDR2: SGHDT, YYEEEE. Deletions cut 4 bases from V and 5 bases from J, with 10 bases between. This CDR3 contains 12 residues. The CDR3 sequence: CASSHGFHEQYF. The CDR3, as DNA: TGTGCCAGCAGCCATGGCTTCCACGAGCAGTACTTC.

The CDR3 sequence is CASSLTGTGDEQYF. CDR3 nucleotides: TGTGCCAGCAGTTTGACCGGGACAGGGGACGAGCAGTACTTC. V gene TRBV28 combines with J gene TRBJ2-7, with 10 bases matching TRBD1. Germline V gene sequence: CDR1 MDHEN, CDR2 SYDVKM. Trimming at V came to 3 bases and at J to 5 bases, leaving 4 bases not matched to a gene. This CDR3 spans 14 amino acids.

The rearrangement uses TRBV19 and TRBJ2-3; 11 bases align to TRBD2. V dropped 4 bases and J dropped 2; count of bases not matched to a gene: 8. CDR1 and CDR2 (germline): LNHDA, SQIVND (reference sequence). The CDR3 consists of 17 residues. Written as DNA, the CDR3 is TGTGCCAGTAGTACCCAAAGACTAGCGGGGAACACAGATACGCAGTATTTT. It translates to CASSTQRLAGNTDTQYF.